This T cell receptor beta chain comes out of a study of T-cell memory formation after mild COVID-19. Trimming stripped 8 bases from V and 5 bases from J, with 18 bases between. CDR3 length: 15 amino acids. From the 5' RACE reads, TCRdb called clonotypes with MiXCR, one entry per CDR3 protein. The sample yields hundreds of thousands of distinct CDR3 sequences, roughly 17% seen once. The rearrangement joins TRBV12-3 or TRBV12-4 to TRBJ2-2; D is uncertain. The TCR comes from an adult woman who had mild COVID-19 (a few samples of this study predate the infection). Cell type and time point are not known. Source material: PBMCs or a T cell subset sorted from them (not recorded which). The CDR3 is CASGPGSLSTGELFF. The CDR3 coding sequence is TGTGCCAGCGGCCCCGGGTCTCTTTCTACCGGGGAGCTGTTTTTT.